The entry below gives a single T cell receptor beta chain sequence along with its context. The data are from a study of blood T cell repertoires in COVID-19. Across the study: The origin of the acute and convalescent COVID-19 samples was the United States, Italy and Spain. PBMCs, B-cell-depleted T cells, or T cells provided the cDNA or gDNA that made up the material.

As originally analysed: How many nucleated cells were present was estimated from reference gene primer amplification. Sequenced by immunoSEQ multiplex PCR; TCRdb stores in-frame clones only, minus some. The V and J calls and the clone size are those of that table, but D and trimming were determined from the DNA. The sample carries about 490,000 clones, approximately 85% recorded once. Sequencing was done on a sample of peripheral blood. This sequence was found in a human donor in a cohort sampled during active COVID-19.

The CDR3 sequence: CATSRDSRVYNEQFF. The CDR3 DNA reads as TGTGCCACCAGCAGAGATAGTCGGGTCTACAATGAGCAGTTCTTC. The chain employs TRBV15 and TRBJ2-1; D unresolved. Trimming took 0 bases from V and 3 from J, leaving 9 bases between them. Germline V lookup: CDR1 LNHNV, CDR2 YYDKDF (reference sequence). The CDR3 has 15 residues.